This TCR beta chain emerged from a study of blood T cell repertoires in COVID-19. Method: immunoSEQ multiplex PCR; TCRdb's copy keeps in-frame clones and lacks some. The sample includes about 200,000 clones, roughly nine tenths of them seen just once. CDR1 is SEHNR and CDR2 is FQNEAQ in the germline V gene (reference sequence). Trimming took 0 bases from V and 3 from J, leaving 3 bases between them. CDR3 length: 12 amino acids. The sequencing input was peripheral blood. This chain joins TRBV7-9 and TRBJ2-7; D gene unclear. The TCR sequence derives from a man in his 60s with COVID-19, enrolled during active disease. The CDR3 sequence is CASSLAVYEQYF. As DNA, the CDR3 is TGTGCCAGCAGCTTAGCCGTCTACGAGCAGTACTTC. Supplemented by reference TRBV7-9 and TRBJ2-7, the full variable domain reads DTGVSQNPRHKITKRGQNVTFRCDPISEHNRLYWYRQTLGQGPEFLTYFQNEAQLEKSRLLSDRFSAERPKGSFSTLEIQRTEQGDSAMYLCASSLAVYEQYFGPGTRLTVT.